These T cell receptor beta chains were read from a single sample in a study of B cell selection in AIRE deficiency. The repertoire was sequenced with immunoSEQ multiplex PCR; TCRdb's copy has only in-frame clones and lacks some. The sample carries about 21,000 clones, approximately 94% recorded once. Sequenced: Tregs sorted from PBMCs. Receptor source: a human donor with AIRE deficiency. Both conserved end residues are part of each CDR3. Fields, in order: clone size, J gene, V gene, D gene, CDR3 protein, CDR3 DNA. D genes are given only for firm matches. A row's size may be missing; if present it is once, few, many or a size class.

clone_size: .
j_call: TRBJ1-5
v_call: TRBV4-3
d_call: .
cdr3_aa: CASSQEWVQGSQPQHF
cdr3_nt: TGCGCCAGCAGCCAAGAATGGGTGCAGGGGAGTCAGCCCCAGCATTTT

clone_size: .
j_call: TRBJ2-7
v_call: TRBV9
d_call: TRBD2
cdr3_aa: CASSPGTSGSSQRGEQYF
cdr3_nt: TGTGCCAGCAGCCCCGGGACTAGCGGGAGCTCTCAGAGAGGCGAGCAGTACTTC

clone_size: .
j_call: TRBJ1-5
v_call: TRBV7-3
d_call: .
cdr3_aa: CASSLDTGNQPQHF
cdr3_nt: TGTGCCAGCAGCTTAGATACGGGGAATCAGCCCCAGCATTTT

clone_size: once
j_call: TRBJ2-5
v_call: TRBV29-1
d_call: .
cdr3_aa: CSVLGPWGRPQETQYF
cdr3_nt: TGCAGCGTTTTAGGGCCGTGGGGTCGCCCCCAAGAGACCCAGTACTTC

clone_size: .
j_call: TRBJ1-5
v_call: TRBV5-5
d_call: .
cdr3_aa: CASSLGRSDQPQHF
cdr3_nt: TGTGCCAGCAGCTTGGGTCGGAGTGATCAGCCCCAGCATTTT

clone_size: .
j_call: TRBJ1-3
v_call: TRBV18
d_call: .
cdr3_aa: CASSTVHADTIYF
cdr3_nt: TGTGCCAGCTCCACAGTGCATGCAGACACCATATATTTT

clone_size: .
j_call: TRBJ2-5
v_call: TRBV7-7
d_call: .
cdr3_aa: CASSSPGQETQYF
cdr3_nt: TGTGCTAGCAGCTCCCCCGGGCAAGAGACCCAGTACTTC

clone_size: .
j_call: TRBJ1-3
v_call: TRBV28
d_call: .
cdr3_aa: CASRAFTGNTIYF
cdr3_nt: TGTGCCAGCAGGGCTTTTACTGGAAACACCATATATTTT

clone_size: once
j_call: TRBJ2-7
v_call: TRBV28
d_call: .
cdr3_aa: CASSTIYEQYF
cdr3_nt: TGTGCCAGCAGTACCATCTACGAGCAGTACTTC

clone_size: .
j_call: TRBJ1-5
v_call: TRBV28
d_call: TRBD1
cdr3_aa: CASRRPGGGNQPQHF
cdr3_nt: TGTGCCAGCAGGCGGCCAGGGGGCGGCAATCAGCCCCAGCATTTT

clone_size: .
j_call: TRBJ2-3
v_call: TRBV11-2
d_call: TRBD2
cdr3_aa: CASSFRSGGSTDTQYF
cdr3_nt: TGTGCCAGCAGCTTCAGAAGCGGGGGTAGCACAGATACGCAGTATTTT

clone_size: .
j_call: TRBJ1-1
v_call: TRBV7-9
d_call: .
cdr3_aa: CASSLGVGIMNTEAFF
cdr3_nt: TGTGCCAGCAGCTTAGGTGTCGGGATAATGAACACTGAAGCTTTCTTT

clone_size: .
j_call: TRBJ2-2
v_call: TRBV7-3
d_call: .
cdr3_aa: CASSLLANTGELFF
cdr3_nt: TGTGCCAGCAGCTTACTAGCGAACACCGGGGAGCTGTTTTTT

clone_size: .
j_call: TRBJ2-3
v_call: TRBV5-4
d_call: TRBD2
cdr3_aa: CASSWEGGTTRTDTQYF
cdr3_nt: TGTGCCAGCAGCTGGGAGGGCGGTACTACTCGCACAGATACGCAGTATTTT

clone_size: .
j_call: TRBJ2-5
v_call: TRBV7-9
d_call: TRBD1
cdr3_aa: CASSPGGSETQYF
cdr3_nt: TGTGCCAGCAGCCCAGGGGGCTCTGAGACCCAGTACTTC

clone_size: .
j_call: TRBJ2-7
v_call: TRBV28
d_call: TRBD1
cdr3_aa: CASSSSPGQGIYEQYF
cdr3_nt: TGTGCCAGCAGTTCGAGCCCGGGACAGGGGATCTACGAGCAGTACTTC

clone_size: .
j_call: TRBJ2-4
v_call: TRBV7-2
d_call: .
cdr3_aa: CASSVRGRTDIQYF
cdr3_nt: TGTGCCAGCAGTGTCCGGGGACGGACAGACATTCAGTACTTC

clone_size: .
j_call: TRBJ1-4
v_call: TRBV2
d_call: .
cdr3_aa: CASSEVRGEKLFF
cdr3_nt: TGTGCCAGCAGTGAAGTCAGGGGTGAAAAACTGTTTTTT

clone_size: .
j_call: TRBJ1-5
v_call: TRBV19
d_call: TRBD1
cdr3_aa: CASSKGQAPYSVNQPQHF
cdr3_nt: TGTGCCAGTAGTAAAGGACAGGCGCCTTATAGTGTCAATCAGCCCCAGCATTTT

clone_size: .
j_call: TRBJ2-3
v_call: TRBV27
d_call: .
cdr3_aa: CASSLEAGQLTDTQYF
cdr3_nt: TGTGCCAGCAGTTTAGAGGCGGGACAGCTTACAGATACGCAGTATTTT

clone_size: .
j_call: TRBJ2-3
v_call: TRBV9
d_call: .
cdr3_aa: CASSVESMGDTQYF
cdr3_nt: TGTGCCAGCAGCGTAGAGTCGATGGGGGATACGCAGTATTTT

clone_size: .
j_call: TRBJ1-5
v_call: TRBV2
d_call: .
cdr3_aa: CASSEQGSRNQPQHF
cdr3_nt: TGTGCCAGCAGTGAACAAGGGTCCCGGAATCAGCCCCAGCATTTT

clone_size: .
j_call: TRBJ1-2
v_call: TRBV7-2
d_call: TRBD1
cdr3_aa: CASSLGGQGQDYGYTF
cdr3_nt: TGTGCCAGCAGCTTAGGGGGACAGGGGCAGGACTATGGCTACACCTTC

clone_size: .
j_call: TRBJ1-3
v_call: TRBV7-2
d_call: .
cdr3_aa: CASSFAGSSGNTIYF
cdr3_nt: TGTGCCAGCAGCTTTGCGGGTAGCTCTGGAAACACCATATATTTT

clone_size: .
j_call: TRBJ2-7
v_call: TRBV28
d_call: .
cdr3_aa: CASTLRPKVAGTVEQYF
cdr3_nt: TGTGCCAGCACCCTTCGGCCGAAAGTAGCGGGGACAGTAGAGCAGTACTTC

clone_size: .
j_call: TRBJ1-6
v_call: TRBV30
d_call: .
cdr3_aa: CAWSMPGALNSPLHF
cdr3_nt: TGTGCCTGGAGCATGCCGGGGGCCCTAAATTCACCCCTCCACTTT

clone_size: .
j_call: TRBJ1-3
v_call: TRBV10-3
d_call: .
cdr3_aa: CAISDQGSGNTIYF
cdr3_nt: TGTGCCATCAGTGATCAGGGGTCTGGAAACACCATATATTTT

clone_size: .
j_call: TRBJ1-1
v_call: TRBV6-5
d_call: .
cdr3_aa: CASSRIGGSAFF
cdr3_nt: TGTGCCAGCAGCCGGATAGGCGGATCGGCTTTCTTT

clone_size: .
j_call: TRBJ2-5
v_call: TRBV4-3
d_call: TRBD1
cdr3_aa: CASSQDLGQGAGETQYF
cdr3_nt: TGCGCCAGCAGCCAAGATTTAGGACAGGGGGCTGGAGAGACCCAGTACTTC

clone_size: .
j_call: TRBJ2-7
v_call: TRBV5-4
d_call: TRBD1
cdr3_aa: CASARSGGYEQYF
cdr3_nt: TGTGCCAGCGCCCGCTCAGGGGGATACGAGCAGTACTTC

clone_size: .
j_call: TRBJ2-5
v_call: TRBV5-1
d_call: .
cdr3_aa: CASSLGLSSEAQYF
cdr3_nt: TGCGCCAGCAGCTTGGGACTATCAAGTGAGGCCCAGTACTTC

clone_size: .
j_call: TRBJ1-1
v_call: TRBV7-9
d_call: TRBD1
cdr3_aa: CASKPGQGLAFF
cdr3_nt: TGTGCCAGCAAACCGGGACAGGGCTTAGCTTTCTTT

clone_size: .
j_call: TRBJ2-6
v_call: TRBV27
d_call: TRBD1
cdr3_aa: CASSFLGQGFSGANVLTF
cdr3_nt: TGTGCCAGCAGTTTCCTGGGACAGGGTTTCTCTGGGGCCAACGTCCTGACTTTC

clone_size: .
j_call: TRBJ2-1
v_call: TRBV4-2
d_call: TRBD1
cdr3_aa: CASSQGWPGQGMGNEQFF
cdr3_nt: TGTGCCAGCAGCCAAGGCTGGCCCGGACAGGGGATGGGCAATGAGCAGTTCTTC

clone_size: .
j_call: TRBJ2-7
v_call: TRBV28
d_call: .
cdr3_aa: CASSLGRGFSYEQYF
cdr3_nt: TGTGCCAGCAGTTTAGGCAGGGGCTTCTCCTACGAGCAGTACTTC